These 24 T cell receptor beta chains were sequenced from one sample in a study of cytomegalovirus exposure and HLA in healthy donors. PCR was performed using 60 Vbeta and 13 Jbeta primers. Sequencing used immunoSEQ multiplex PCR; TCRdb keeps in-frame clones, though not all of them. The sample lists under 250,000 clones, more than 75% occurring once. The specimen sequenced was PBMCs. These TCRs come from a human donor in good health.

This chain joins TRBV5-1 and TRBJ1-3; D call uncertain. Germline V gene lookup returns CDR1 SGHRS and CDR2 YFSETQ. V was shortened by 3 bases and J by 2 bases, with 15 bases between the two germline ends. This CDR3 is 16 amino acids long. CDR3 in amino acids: CASSYSGLSAGNTIYF. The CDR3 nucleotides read TGCGCCAGCAGCTACTCAGGACTTTCAGCTGGAAACACCATATATTTT.

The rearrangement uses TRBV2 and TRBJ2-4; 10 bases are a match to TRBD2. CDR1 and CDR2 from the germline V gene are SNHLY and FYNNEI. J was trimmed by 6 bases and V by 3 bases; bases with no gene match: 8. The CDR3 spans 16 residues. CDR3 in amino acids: CASSDLAGVGGNIQYF. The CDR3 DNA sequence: TGTGCCAGCAGTGATCTAGCGGGAGTGGGAGGAAACATTCAGTACTTC.

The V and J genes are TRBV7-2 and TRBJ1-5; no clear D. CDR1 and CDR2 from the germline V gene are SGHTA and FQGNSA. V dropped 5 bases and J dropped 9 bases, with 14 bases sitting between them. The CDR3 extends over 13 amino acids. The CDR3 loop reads CASSNPPGRPQHF. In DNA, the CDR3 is TGTGCCAGCAGCAACCCCCCAGGAAGGCCCCAGCATTTT.

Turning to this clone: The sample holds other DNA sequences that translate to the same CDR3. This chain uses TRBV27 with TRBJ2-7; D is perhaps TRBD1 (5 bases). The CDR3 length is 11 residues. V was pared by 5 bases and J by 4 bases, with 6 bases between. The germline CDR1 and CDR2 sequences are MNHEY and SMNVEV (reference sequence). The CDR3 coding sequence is TGTGCCAGCAGTAGGGGATACGAGCAGTACTTC. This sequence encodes CASSRGYEQYF.

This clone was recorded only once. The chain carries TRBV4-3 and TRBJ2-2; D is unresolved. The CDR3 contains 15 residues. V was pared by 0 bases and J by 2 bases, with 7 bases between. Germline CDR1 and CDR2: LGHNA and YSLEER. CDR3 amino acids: CASSQEPLNTGELFF. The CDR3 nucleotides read TGCGCCAGCAGCCAAGAACCTCTAAACACCGGGGAGCTGTTTTTT.

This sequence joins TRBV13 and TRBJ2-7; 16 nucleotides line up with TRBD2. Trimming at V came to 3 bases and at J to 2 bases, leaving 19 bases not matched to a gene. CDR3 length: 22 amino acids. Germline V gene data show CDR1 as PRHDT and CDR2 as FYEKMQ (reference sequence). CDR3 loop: CASSFLNEEDGTSGRDAYEQYF. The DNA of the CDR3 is TGTGCCAGCAGCTTCCTAAATGAAGAAGACGGGACTAGCGGGAGGGACGCCTACGAGCAGTACTTC.

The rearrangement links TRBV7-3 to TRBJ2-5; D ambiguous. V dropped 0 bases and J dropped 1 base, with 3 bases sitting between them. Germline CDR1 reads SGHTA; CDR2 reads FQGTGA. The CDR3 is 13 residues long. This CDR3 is CASSLTLQETQYF. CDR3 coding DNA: TGTGCCAGCAGCTTAACCCTCCAAGAGACCCAGTACTTC.

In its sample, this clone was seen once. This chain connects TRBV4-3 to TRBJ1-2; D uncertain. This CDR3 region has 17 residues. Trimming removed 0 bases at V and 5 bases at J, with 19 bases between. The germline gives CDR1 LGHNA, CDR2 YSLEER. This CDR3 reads CASSQELSHRSRYGYTF. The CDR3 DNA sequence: TGCGCCAGCAGCCAAGAGCTCAGCCACCGTTCTAGGTATGGCTACACCTTC.

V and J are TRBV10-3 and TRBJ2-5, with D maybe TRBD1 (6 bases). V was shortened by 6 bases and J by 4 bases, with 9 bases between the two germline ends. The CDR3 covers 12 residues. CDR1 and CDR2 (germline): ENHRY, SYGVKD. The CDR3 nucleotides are TGTGCCATCAGCCTACAGGGAGAGACCCAGTACTTC. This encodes CAISLQGETQYF.

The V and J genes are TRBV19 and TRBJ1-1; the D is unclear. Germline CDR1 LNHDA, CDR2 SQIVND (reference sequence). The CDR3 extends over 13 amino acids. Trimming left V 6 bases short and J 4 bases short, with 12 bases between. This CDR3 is CASSLYPSTEAFF. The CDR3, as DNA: TGTGCCAGTAGCCTTTATCCCTCCACTGAAGCTTTCTTT.

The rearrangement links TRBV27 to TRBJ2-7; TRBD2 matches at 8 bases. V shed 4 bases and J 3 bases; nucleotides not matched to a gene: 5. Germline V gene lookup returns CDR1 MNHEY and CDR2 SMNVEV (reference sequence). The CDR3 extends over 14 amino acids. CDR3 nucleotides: TGTGCCAGCAGTTCAGCGGGAGATATCTACGAGCAGTACTTC. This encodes CASSSAGDIYEQYF.

The CDR3: CASSFERETHNEQFF. The CDR3 region has the DNA TGTGCCAGCAGCTTCGAGCGGGAGACCCACAATGAGCAGTTCTTC. The chain uses TRBV5-5 and TRBJ2-1, with TRBD2 matching 8 bases. After removal of 2 bases from V and 5 bases from J, the junction contained 6 bases not matched to a gene. Looked up from germline, CDR1 is SGHKS and CDR2 is YYEKEE (reference sequence). CDR3 length equals 15 residues.

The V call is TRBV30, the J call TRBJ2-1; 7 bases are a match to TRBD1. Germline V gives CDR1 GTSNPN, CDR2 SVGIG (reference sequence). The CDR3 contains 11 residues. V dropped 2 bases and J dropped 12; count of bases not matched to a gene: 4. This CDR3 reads CAWSTGVSQFF. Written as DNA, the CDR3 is TGTGCCTGGAGTACAGGGGTTTCGCAGTTCTTC. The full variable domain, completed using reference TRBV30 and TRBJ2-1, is SQTIHQWPATLVQPVGSPLSLECTVEGTSNPNLYWYRQAAGRGLQLLFYSVGIGQISSEVPQNLSASRPQDRQFILSSKKLLLSDSGFYLCAWSTGVSQFFGPGTRLTVL.

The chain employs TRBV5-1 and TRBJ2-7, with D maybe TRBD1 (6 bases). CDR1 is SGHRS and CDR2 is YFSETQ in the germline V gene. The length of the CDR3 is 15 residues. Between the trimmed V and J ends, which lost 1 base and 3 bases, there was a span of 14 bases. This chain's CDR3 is CASSLYPGTRYEQYF. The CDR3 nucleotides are TGCGCCAGCAGCTTGTACCCCGGGACACGCTACGAGCAGTACTTC.

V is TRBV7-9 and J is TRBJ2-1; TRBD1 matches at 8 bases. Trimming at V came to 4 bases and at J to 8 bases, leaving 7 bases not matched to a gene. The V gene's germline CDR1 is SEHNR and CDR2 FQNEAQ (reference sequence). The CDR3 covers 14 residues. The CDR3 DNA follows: TGTGCCAGCAGCTACCGCCAGGGGGCGGATGAGCAGTTCTTC. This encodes CASSYRQGADEQFF.

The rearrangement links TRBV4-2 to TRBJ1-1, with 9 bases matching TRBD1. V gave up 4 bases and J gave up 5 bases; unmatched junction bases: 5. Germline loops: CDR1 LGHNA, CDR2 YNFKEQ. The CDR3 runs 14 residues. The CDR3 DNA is TGTGCCAGCAGCCCGGGACAGGGCTGGACTGAAGCTTTCTTT. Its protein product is CASSPGQGWTEAFF.

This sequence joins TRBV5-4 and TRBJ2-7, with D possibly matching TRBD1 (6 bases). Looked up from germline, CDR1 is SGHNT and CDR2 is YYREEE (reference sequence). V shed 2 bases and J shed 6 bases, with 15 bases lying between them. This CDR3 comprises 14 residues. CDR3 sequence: CASSFPRGRGEQYF. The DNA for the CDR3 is TGTGCCAGCAGCTTTCCCAGGGGAAGGGGCGAGCAGTACTTC.

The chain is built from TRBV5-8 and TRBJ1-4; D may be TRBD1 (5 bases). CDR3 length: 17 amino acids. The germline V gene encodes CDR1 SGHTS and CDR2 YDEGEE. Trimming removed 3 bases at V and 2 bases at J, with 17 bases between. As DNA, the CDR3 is TGTGCCAGCAGCTCCGGGCAGGGTACTTTTACTAATGAAAAACTGTTTTTT. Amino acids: CASSSGQGTFTNEKLFF.

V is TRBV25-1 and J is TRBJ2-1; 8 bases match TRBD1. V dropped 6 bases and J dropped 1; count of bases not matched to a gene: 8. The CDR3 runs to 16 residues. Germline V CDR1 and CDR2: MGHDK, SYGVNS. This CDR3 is CASSLPRDRSYNEQFF. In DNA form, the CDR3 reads TGTGCCAGCAGCCTACCCCGGGACAGGTCCTACAATGAGCAGTTCTTC.

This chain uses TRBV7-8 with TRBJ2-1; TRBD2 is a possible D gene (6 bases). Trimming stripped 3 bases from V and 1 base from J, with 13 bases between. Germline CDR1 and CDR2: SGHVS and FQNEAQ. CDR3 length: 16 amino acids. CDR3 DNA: TGTGCCAGCAGCTTGGGGACCGGAGGGTCCTACAATGAGCAGTTCTTC. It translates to CASSLGTGGSYNEQFF.

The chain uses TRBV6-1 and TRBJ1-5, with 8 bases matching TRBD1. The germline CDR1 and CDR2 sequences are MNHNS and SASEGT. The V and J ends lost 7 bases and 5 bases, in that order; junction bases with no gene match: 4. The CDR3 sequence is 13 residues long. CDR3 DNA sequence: TGTGCCAGCACCAGGACAGGGTATCAGCCCCAGCATTTT. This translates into CASTRTGYQPQHF.

CDR3 nucleotide sequence: TGTGCCAGCAGCTTAGTTGGCGGGGGGCGTATCTATGGCTACACCTTC. Translating gives CASSLVGGGRIYGYTF. The chain links TRBV7-8 to TRBJ1-2, with D possibly TRBD1 on 6 matching bases. Germline values: CDR1 SGHVS, CDR2 FQNEAQ. The CDR3 totals 16 residues. Trimming cost V 1 base and J 4 bases, with 16 bases left between them. The full variable domain, rest sourced from reference TRBV7-8 and TRBJ1-2, is GAGVSQSPRYKVAKRGQDVALRCDPISGHVSLFWYQQALGQGPEFLTYFQNEAQLDKSGLPSDRFFAERPEGSVSTLKIQRTQQEDSAVYLCASSLVGGGRIYGYTFGSGTRLTVV.

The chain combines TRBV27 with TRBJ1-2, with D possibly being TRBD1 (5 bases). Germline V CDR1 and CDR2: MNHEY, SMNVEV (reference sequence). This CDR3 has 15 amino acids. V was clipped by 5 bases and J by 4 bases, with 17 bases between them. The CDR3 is CASSPSGGVFYGYTF. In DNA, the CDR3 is TGTGCCAGCAGTCCCAGCGGGGGTGTTTTCTATGGCTACACCTTC.

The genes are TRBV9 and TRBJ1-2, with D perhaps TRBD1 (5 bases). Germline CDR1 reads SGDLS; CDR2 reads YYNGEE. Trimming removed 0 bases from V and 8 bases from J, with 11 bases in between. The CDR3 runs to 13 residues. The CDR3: CASSVVQGSGYTF. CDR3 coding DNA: TGTGCCAGCAGCGTAGTGCAGGGCTCAGGCTACACCTTC.